This T cell receptor beta chain appears in the sequencing data of a study of blood T cell repertoires in COVID-19. Study context: The United States, Italy and Spain supplied acute and convalescent COVID-19 samples. PBMCs, B-cell-depleted T cells, or T cells were the source of the cDNA or gDNA that made up the material.

The authors' processing: It was from reference gene primer amplification that nucleated cell counts were estimated. The method was immunoSEQ multiplex PCR; TCRdb's version includes in-frame clones alone and lacks a portion of them. The D gene and trimming were derived from the DNA, and the V and J assignments and clone size from that table. The sample consists of about 240,000 clones, roughly four fifths of them appearing once. V lost 4 bases, J lost 3 bases, and 13 bases lay in between. The V gene's germline CDR1 is SGHRS and CDR2 YFSETQ. The CDR3 has 14 residues. The TCR originated in a man under 40 who had recovered from COVID-19. The chain has TRBV5-1 and TRBJ2-5; the D gene is possibly TRBD2 (6 bases). The sample was peripheral blood. CDR3 amino acids: CASSRGTREETQYF. The CDR3 DNA sequence: TGCGCCAGCAGCCGGGGGACGAGGGAAGAGACCCAGTACTTC.